This T cell receptor (beta chain) was profiled in a study of T cell responses to AZD1222 COVID-19 vaccine. For this clone: Its antigen is not known.

Pooled in the analysis were second doses at about 4 or about 12 weeks. CDR3 length: 15 residues. The germline V gene has CDR1 MDHEN and CDR2 SYDVKM. The germline V and J ends were trimmed by 4 bases and 1 base, with 11 bases remaining between them. The method was immunoSEQ multiplex PCR; TCRdb's version includes in-frame clones alone and lacks a portion of them. The sample holds 150,000 to 200,000 clones, approximately 88% seen once. Notes on the study in general: Females outnumbered males among donors, who were mostly white British; clonal diversity was possibly underestimated.

V gene TRBV28 combines with J gene TRBJ1-5; the D gene is possibly TRBD1 (5 bases). Sequenced here: peripheral blood, sampled 28 days after the second AZD1222 dose. The receptor comes from an adult who received the AZD1222 COVID-19 vaccine. CDR3 residues: CASSSGSTSNQPQHF. Written as DNA, the CDR3 is TGTGCCAGCAGTTCAGGGAGTACGAGCAATCAGCCCCAGCATTTT.